This note documents a single TCR beta chain sequence. The CDR3 has 13 amino acids. The V segment lost 2 bases and the J segment 8 bases; nucleotides outside the gene matches: 5. In germline, CDR1 is SGHRS, CDR2 YFSETQ. The sample comes from a study of blood T cell repertoires in COVID-19. About the research overall: T cells, B-cell-depleted T cells, or PBMCs provided the cDNA or gDNA that served as material.

TCRdb's copy holds only in-frame clones and misses some; the assay was immunoSEQ multiplex PCR. The table lists about 120,000 clones, roughly 83% of them singletons. This receptor was identified in a man in his forties or fifties with active or convalescent COVID-19. The chain has TRBV5-1 and TRBJ1-2, with TRBD1 matching 8 bases. Sample: peripheral blood. The chain's CDR3 is CASSLPTGEGYTF. DNA of the CDR3: TGCGCCAGCAGCTTACCGACAGGGGAAGGCTACACCTTC.